Shown below are 9 T cell receptor beta chains from a single sample sequenced in a study of control samples from healthy donors and cancer patients. Profiled with immunoSEQ multiplex PCR; TCRdb holds only in-frame clones, not every one. The sample has about 79,000 clones; roughly 93% are singletons. The sequencing sample was made of PBMCs. The receptors here all came from a woman aged 40 to 49 with lung cancer.

The rearrangement links TRBV7-9 to TRBJ2-7; D is perhaps TRBD2 (5 bases). The CDR3 is 15 residues long. V was trimmed by 4 bases and J by 2 bases, leaving 15 bases between them. Germline V gene data show CDR1 as SEHNR and CDR2 as FQNEAQ (reference sequence). CDR3 loop: CASSYIPDGTYEQYF. The CDR3 DNA reads as TGTGCCAGCAGCTACATTCCCGACGGGACCTACGAGCAGTACTTC.

This clone occurred once. The chain joins TRBV2 to TRBJ1-1; D is uncertain. From germline, CDR1 is SNHLY and CDR2 FYNNEI. This CDR3 is 14 amino acids long. Trimming shortened V by 5 bases and J by 2 bases, and 12 bases separated the two germline ends. This chain's CDR3 is CASSFQQFNTEAFF. In nucleotides, the CDR3 is TGTGCCAGCAGTTTTCAACAGTTTAACACTGAAGCTTTCTTT.

This sequence joins TRBV2 and TRBJ1-5, with TRBD1 matching over 11 bases. This CDR3 has 15 amino acids. The V and J ends lost 6 bases and 6 bases, in that order; junction bases with no gene match: 7. Germline values: CDR1 SNHLY, CDR2 FYNNEI. DNA of the CDR3: TGTGCCAGCAGCCCTGGGACAGGGGGGGGTCAGCCCCAGCATTTT. Translating it yields CASSPGTGGGQPQHF.

This clone was detected only once. The V gene is TRBV18, the J gene TRBJ2-5, with D perhaps matching TRBD2 (5 bases). Germline loops: CDR1 KGHSH, CDR2 LQKENI. The CDR3 runs to 16 residues. V lost 6 bases and J lost 2, with 19 bases in between. CDR3 residues: CASSPNRRPGQETQYF. The CDR3 DNA reads as TGTGCCAGCTCCCCAAACCGTAGACCGGGACAAGAGACCCAGTACTTC.

The V gene is TRBV11-2, the J gene TRBJ2-2; 8 bases map to TRBD1. CDR3 length equals 13 residues. Germline assignment: CDR1 SGHAT and CDR2 FQNNGV. Losses at the gene ends were 7 bases for V and 5 bases for J; bases not matched to a gene: 3. The CDR3 region has the DNA TGTGCCAGCAACGGGGACAGGACCGGGGAGCTGTTTTTT. This sequence encodes CASNGDRTGELFF.

The chain carries TRBV27 and TRBJ2-7; perhaps TRBD2 as D (5 bases). Germline-derived CDR1 and CDR2 are MNHEY and SMNVEV (reference sequence). The germline V and J ends were trimmed by 4 bases and 7 bases, with 11 bases remaining between them. CDR3 length: 12 amino acids. DNA for the CDR3: TGTGCCAGCAGTTACGGGGATGGTGAGCAGTACTTC. It yields the protein CASSYGDGEQYF.

V and J are TRBV2 and TRBJ1-5, with 7 bases identical to TRBD1. Germline trimming cut 8 bases from V and 7 bases from J; bases unmatched to any gene: 8. Germline V gene data show CDR1 as SNHLY and CDR2 as FYNNEI. This CDR3 spans 13 amino acids. CDR3 amino acids: CASARTGNQPQHF. CDR3 DNA: TGTGCCAGCGCTAGGACAGGAAACCAGCCCCAGCATTTT.

The rearrangement uses TRBV9 and TRBJ2-7; D gene uncertain. The CDR3 loop spans 14 amino acids. The V gene lost 0 bases and the J gene lost 5 bases, with 12 bases spanning the gap. Germline V gives CDR1 SGDLS, CDR2 YYNGEE. The CDR3 sequence is CASSVGSPVNEQYF. In DNA form, the CDR3 reads TGTGCCAGCAGCGTAGGGTCCCCCGTGAACGAGCAGTACTTC.

The J gene is TRBJ2-5, the V gene TRBV7-6; the match to TRBD2 covers 9 bases. CDR3 length equals 15 residues. Germline CDR1 and CDR2: SGHVS and FNYEAQ. The V and J ends lost 1 base and 7 bases, in that order; junction bases with no gene match: 7. The CDR3 sequence is CASSLEGGGVVTQYF. The CDR3 nucleotides are TGTGCCAGCAGCTTAGAGGGCGGGGGGGTTGTGACCCAGTACTTC.